This T cell receptor beta chain was captured in a study of T cell repertoires in cytomegalovirus infection. Details on this clonotype: Its antigen is not identified.

Germline lookup yields CDR1 DFQATT and CDR2 SNEGSKA (reference sequence). The CDR3 loop spans 13 amino acids. V was trimmed by 3 bases and J by 0 bases, leaving 5 bases between them. TCRdb processed the reads anew with MiXCR; each CDR3 protein has one entry. The sample lists hundreds of thousands of distinct CDR3 sequences; about 42% were seen once. This chain uses TRBV20-1 with TRBJ1-4; D ambiguous. Sequencing was performed on cultured PBMCs, taken from culture after CMV antigen stimulation. This TCR was sampled from a human donor in good health (CMV status not recorded). Some clones in this sample may be carry-over from other donors' samples. CDR3 protein: CSARPATNEKLFF. The CDR3 nucleotides read TGCAGTGCTAGGCCAGCAACTAATGAAAAACTGTTTTTT.